The rows below give T cell receptor beta chains drawn from one sample of a study of OX40 agonist ivuxolimab in advanced cancers. Data came from immunoSEQ multiplex PCR; TCRdb stores just in-frame clones and leaves some out. The repertoire holds approximately 35,000 clones, with more than 70% as singletons. The specimen was CD4+ or CD8+ T cells sorted from blood, collected in a trial of the OX40 agonist ivuxolimab. The receptors originated from an adult with an advanced solid tumor such as melanoma, head and neck, liver or kidney cancer. Each CDR3 is given with its conserved first and last residue. D genes are given only for firm matches. Clone size appears in some rows only: once, few, many, or a class for an expanded clone.

abundance: once; v_gene: TRBV5-6; d_gene: NA; j_gene: TRBJ2-7; CDR3nt: TGTGCCAGCAGCTCAGGCCTAAGCTCCTACGAGCAGTACTTC; CDR3aa: CASSSGLSSYEQYF
abundance: NA; v_gene: TRBV5-5; d_gene: TRBD2; j_gene: TRBJ2-7; CDR3nt: TGTGCCAGCAGCTCCTCTAGCGGGAGGGGAGAGCAGTACTTC; CDR3aa: CASSSSSGRGEQYF
abundance: NA; v_gene: TRBV6-6; d_gene: NA; j_gene: TRBJ2-7; CDR3nt: TGTGCCAGCAGTTACTCGGGGTCCTCCTACGAGCAGTACTTC; CDR3aa: CASSYSGSSYEQYF
abundance: NA; v_gene: TRBV28; d_gene: NA; j_gene: TRBJ2-1; CDR3nt: TGTGCCAGCAGTTTGTATCAGGGGGGATACAATGAGCAGTTCTTC; CDR3aa: CASSLYQGGYNEQFF
abundance: NA; v_gene: TRBV7-2; d_gene: TRBD1; j_gene: TRBJ1-3; CDR3nt: TGTGCCAACCCAGGGGGGGCGGGAAACACCATATATTTT; CDR3aa: CANPGGAGNTIYF
abundance: NA; v_gene: TRBV6-5; d_gene: TRBD2; j_gene: TRBJ2-7; CDR3nt: TGTGCCAGCAGTTACGGGTCGGCGGGAGGGCCCAAGAAGCAGTACTTC; CDR3aa: CASSYGSAGGPKKQYF
abundance: NA; v_gene: TRBV11-2; d_gene: TRBD2; j_gene: TRBJ2-1; CDR3nt: TGTGCCAGCAGCCTGCTAGCGGGAGCTTACAATGAGCAGTTCTTC; CDR3aa: CASSLLAGAYNEQFF
abundance: NA; v_gene: TRBV6-5; d_gene: NA; j_gene: TRBJ1-4; CDR3nt: TGTGCCAGCAGTTACGTGGCAGGGGATGAAAAACTGTTTTTT; CDR3aa: CASSYVAGDEKLFF
abundance: NA; v_gene: TRBV4-1; d_gene: NA; j_gene: TRBJ2-1; CDR3nt: TGCGCCAGCAGCCAAGATGCAGGGGCCTCCTACAATGAGCAGTTCTTC; CDR3aa: CASSQDAGASYNEQFF
abundance: NA; v_gene: TRBV28; d_gene: TRBD1; j_gene: TRBJ2-7; CDR3nt: TGTGCCAGCAGTTTAGCAACGCGGGCAGGGGGTTGGTTC; CDR3aa: CASSLATRAGGWF
abundance: NA; v_gene: TRBV29-1; d_gene: NA; j_gene: TRBJ1-2; CDR3nt: TGCAGCGTTGCAGATGGGGCAAGTAACTATGGCTACACCTTC; CDR3aa: CSVADGASNYGYTF
abundance: NA; v_gene: TRBV4-1; d_gene: NA; j_gene: TRBJ1-3; CDR3nt: TGCGCCAGCAGCCAAAGTTACATTAGGTCAGTTCTTTATTTT; CDR3aa: CASSQSYIRSVLYF
abundance: NA; v_gene: TRBV19; d_gene: NA; j_gene: TRBJ2-7; CDR3nt: TGTGCCAGTAGTACGGGGGCAGGTTACGAGCAGTACTTC; CDR3aa: CASSTGAGYEQYF
abundance: NA; v_gene: TRBV28; d_gene: NA; j_gene: TRBJ2-3; CDR3nt: TGTGCCAGTGCCGTGTCAGGCACGGGAGATACGCAGTATTTT; CDR3aa: CASAVSGTGDTQYF
abundance: NA; v_gene: TRBV14; d_gene: NA; j_gene: TRBJ2-3; CDR3nt: TGTGCCAGCAGCCCCTTGGTGTTTACGGGAGTGATGGATACGCAGTATTTT; CDR3aa: CASSPLVFTGVMDTQYF
abundance: few; v_gene: TRBV2; d_gene: NA; j_gene: TRBJ1-1; CDR3nt: TGTGCCAGCAGTGAAGAAGGAAGGGAAGCTTTCTTT; CDR3aa: CASSEEGREAFF
abundance: NA; v_gene: TRBV27; d_gene: TRBD2; j_gene: TRBJ2-1; CDR3nt: TGTGCCAGCATCGCAGTCGTCGGGGGGGGATACAATGAGCAGTTCTTC; CDR3aa: CASIAVVGGGYNEQFF
abundance: NA; v_gene: TRBV6-5; d_gene: TRBD1; j_gene: TRBJ2-2; CDR3nt: TGTGCCAGCAGTTGGAAGGGACAGGGGATTCCTGGGGAGCTGTTTTTT; CDR3aa: CASSWKGQGIPGELFF
abundance: NA; v_gene: TRBV7-9; d_gene: NA; j_gene: TRBJ2-1; CDR3nt: TGTGCCAGCAGCCCGACCAATGAGCAGTTCTTC; CDR3aa: CASSPTNEQFF
abundance: NA; v_gene: TRBV30; d_gene: TRBD1; j_gene: TRBJ2-1; CDR3nt: TGTGCCTGCAAAGGGGGCGCGAGCGCCGGGGACTACAATGAGCAGTTCTTC; CDR3aa: CACKGGASAGDYNEQFF
abundance: NA; v_gene: TRBV7-3; d_gene: NA; j_gene: TRBJ2-3; CDR3nt: TGTGCCAGCAGCCGTATAAGCACAGATACGCAGTATTTT; CDR3aa: CASSRISTDTQYF
abundance: NA; v_gene: TRBV7-9; d_gene: TRBD1; j_gene: TRBJ1-2; CDR3nt: TGTGCCAGCAGCTTCGCGTCCCGGGACAGGGAGGGTCGGGATGGCTACACCTTC; CDR3aa: CASSFASRDREGRDGYTF
abundance: NA; v_gene: TRBV7-9; d_gene: NA; j_gene: TRBJ2-1; CDR3nt: TGTGCCACCGCGACAGCTGTACAATGGAATGAGCAGTTCTTC; CDR3aa: CATATAVQWNEQFF
abundance: NA; v_gene: TRBV5-8; d_gene: TRBD2; j_gene: TRBJ2-5; CDR3nt: TGTGCCAGCAGCTTGAATCTAGCGGGGGGGGAAGAGACCCAGTACTTC; CDR3aa: CASSLNLAGGEETQYF
abundance: few; v_gene: TRBV29-1; d_gene: TRBD2; j_gene: TRBJ2-2; CDR3nt: TGCAGCGTGGGCCGGGGGGAGGGCCTCACCGGGGAGCTGTTTTTT; CDR3aa: CSVGRGEGLTGELFF
abundance: NA; v_gene: TRBV19; d_gene: TRBD2; j_gene: TRBJ2-7; CDR3nt: TGTGCCAGTAGCCCTAGCTGGACTAGCGGTTTCGAGCAGTACTTC; CDR3aa: CASSPSWTSGFEQYF
abundance: NA; v_gene: TRBV7-9; d_gene: NA; j_gene: TRBJ2-3; CDR3nt: TGTGCCAGCAGCTTGACAGGCGCTAGCACAGATACGCAGTATTTT; CDR3aa: CASSLTGASTDTQYF
abundance: NA; v_gene: TRBV27; d_gene: NA; j_gene: TRBJ1-1; CDR3nt: TGTGCCAGCAGTTTACAGGGCGGGAACACTGAAGCTTTCTTT; CDR3aa: CASSLQGGNTEAFF
abundance: NA; v_gene: TRBV14; d_gene: TRBD1; j_gene: TRBJ2-2; CDR3nt: TGTGCCAGCAGCTACGCAAGAGGACAGGGGTCCGCCGGGGAGCTGTTTTTT; CDR3aa: CASSYARGQGSAGELFF
abundance: NA; v_gene: TRBV6-5; d_gene: NA; j_gene: TRBJ1-1; CDR3nt: TGTGCAACGACCGACGCTTTCTTT; CDR3aa: CATTDAFF
abundance: few; v_gene: TRBV6-4; d_gene: NA; j_gene: TRBJ1-2; CDR3nt: TGTGCCAGCAGTGCTGAACAGGCGGCTATTTTGGATGGCTACACCTTC; CDR3aa: CASSAEQAAILDGYTF
abundance: NA; v_gene: TRBV29-1; d_gene: NA; j_gene: TRBJ1-2; CDR3nt: TGCAGCGTTTTCCGGGATGCTAACTATGGCTACACCTTC; CDR3aa: CSVFRDANYGYTF
abundance: NA; v_gene: TRBV7-2; d_gene: NA; j_gene: TRBJ1-1; CDR3nt: TGTGCCAGCAGCTTAGAGTCAGGGCCCACTGAAGCTTTCTTT; CDR3aa: CASSLESGPTEAFF
abundance: NA; v_gene: TRBV6-1; d_gene: TRBD1; j_gene: TRBJ1-5; CDR3nt: TGTGCCAGCAGCCAGGGGGGGAATCAGCCCCAGCATTTT; CDR3aa: CASSQGGNQPQHF
abundance: NA; v_gene: TRBV15; d_gene: NA; j_gene: TRBJ1-5; CDR3nt: TGTGCCACCAGTAGGCGGAATAGCAATCAGCCCCAGCATTTT; CDR3aa: CATSRRNSNQPQHF
abundance: NA; v_gene: TRBV25-1; d_gene: NA; j_gene: TRBJ1-5; CDR3nt: TGTGCCAGCAGACCGGGGCGTACGAATCAGCCCCAGCATTTT; CDR3aa: CASRPGRTNQPQHF
abundance: NA; v_gene: TRBV6-5; d_gene: TRBD1; j_gene: TRBJ1-2; CDR3nt: TGTGCCAGCAGTTCACCGGGACAGGGCTACCGCTATGGCTACACCTTC; CDR3aa: CASSSPGQGYRYGYTF
abundance: NA; v_gene: TRBV2; d_gene: NA; j_gene: TRBJ1-1; CDR3nt: TGTGCCACCTCACGGACGGTCAGGAACACTGAAGCTTTCTTT; CDR3aa: CATSRTVRNTEAFF
abundance: NA; v_gene: TRBV27; d_gene: NA; j_gene: TRBJ2-7; CDR3nt: TGTGCCAGCAGGGCCGGTGCGGGTAGCTCCTACGAGCAGTACTTC; CDR3aa: CASRAGAGSSYEQYF
abundance: NA; v_gene: TRBV6-1; d_gene: NA; j_gene: TRBJ1-1; CDR3nt: TGTGCCAGCAGTGAAGCCATCGGCACTGAAGCTTTCTTT; CDR3aa: CASSEAIGTEAFF
abundance: few; v_gene: TRBV2; d_gene: TRBD2; j_gene: TRBJ2-3; CDR3nt: TGTGCCAGCAGTGGGCGGGGGGCCAGTCTGCGAGATACGCAGTATTTT; CDR3aa: CASSGRGASLRDTQYF
abundance: NA; v_gene: TRBV11-2; d_gene: TRBD2; j_gene: TRBJ2-7; CDR3nt: TGTGCCAGCAGCTTATCCAGACTAGCGGGAAACGAGCAGTACTTC; CDR3aa: CASSLSRLAGNEQYF
abundance: NA; v_gene: TRBV27; d_gene: NA; j_gene: TRBJ2-1; CDR3nt: TGTGCCAGCAGTTTAATCGGGGTTAGTGAGCAGTTCTTC; CDR3aa: CASSLIGVSEQFF
abundance: NA; v_gene: TRBV15; d_gene: NA; j_gene: TRBJ1-1; CDR3nt: TGTGCCACTAGCGCGGGGCGAAACCTGAACACTGAAGCTTTCTTT; CDR3aa: CATSAGRNLNTEAFF
abundance: few; v_gene: TRBV6-1; d_gene: NA; j_gene: TRBJ2-7; CDR3nt: TGTGCCAGCCGTGGGCCCTCCTACGAGCAGTACTTC; CDR3aa: CASRGPSYEQYF
abundance: NA; v_gene: TRBV19; d_gene: NA; j_gene: TRBJ2-7; CDR3nt: TGTGCCAGTAGTATAGACGGACCCTCTCCTTACGAGCAGTACTTC; CDR3aa: CASSIDGPSPYEQYF